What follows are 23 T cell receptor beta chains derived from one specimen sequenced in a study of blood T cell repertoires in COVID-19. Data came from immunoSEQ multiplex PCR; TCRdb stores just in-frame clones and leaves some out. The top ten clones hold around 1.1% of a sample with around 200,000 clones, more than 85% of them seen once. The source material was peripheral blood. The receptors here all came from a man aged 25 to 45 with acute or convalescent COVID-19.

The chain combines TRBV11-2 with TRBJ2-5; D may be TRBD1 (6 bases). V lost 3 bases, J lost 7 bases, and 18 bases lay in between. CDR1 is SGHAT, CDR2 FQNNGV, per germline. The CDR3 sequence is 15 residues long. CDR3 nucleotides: TGTGCCAGCAGCTTCACACCAGGGGCGGTGGGGACCCAGTACTTC. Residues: CASSFTPGAVGTQYF. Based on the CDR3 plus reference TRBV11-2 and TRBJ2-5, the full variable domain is EAGVAQSPRYKIIEKRQSVAFWCNPISGHATLYWYQQILGQGPKLLIQFQNNGVVDDSQLPKDRFSAERLKGVDSTLKIQPAKLEDSAVYLCASSFTPGAVGTQYFGPGTRLLVL.

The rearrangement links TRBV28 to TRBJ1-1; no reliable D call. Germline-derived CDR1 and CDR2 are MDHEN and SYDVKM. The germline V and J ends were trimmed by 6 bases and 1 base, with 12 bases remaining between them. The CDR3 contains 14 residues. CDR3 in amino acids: CASRPKTGNTEAFF. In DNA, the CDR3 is TGTGCCAGCAGACCAAAAACGGGGAACACTGAAGCTTTCTTT. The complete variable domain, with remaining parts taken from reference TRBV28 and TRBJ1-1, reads DVKVTQSSRYLVKRTGEKVFLECVQDMDHENMFWYRQDPGLGLRLIYFSYDVKMKEKGDIPEGYSVSREKKERFSLILESASTNQTSMYLCASRPKTGNTEAFFGQGTRLTVV.

The CDR3 bases are TGTGCCAGCAGCTATAACACCGGGGAGCTGTTTTTT. Translated: CASSYNTGELFF. The chain combines TRBV12-3 or TRBV12-4 with TRBJ2-2; D is undetermined. The CDR3 spans 12 residues. Trimming pared 6 bases from V and 2 bases from J, leaving 4 bases between.

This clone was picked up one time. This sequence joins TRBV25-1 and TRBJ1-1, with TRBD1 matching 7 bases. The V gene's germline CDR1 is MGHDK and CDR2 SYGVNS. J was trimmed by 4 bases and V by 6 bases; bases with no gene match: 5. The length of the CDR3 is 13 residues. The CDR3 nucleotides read TGTGCCAGCAGATCGGCAGGGGGCACTGAAGCTTTCTTT. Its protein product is CASRSAGGTEAFF.

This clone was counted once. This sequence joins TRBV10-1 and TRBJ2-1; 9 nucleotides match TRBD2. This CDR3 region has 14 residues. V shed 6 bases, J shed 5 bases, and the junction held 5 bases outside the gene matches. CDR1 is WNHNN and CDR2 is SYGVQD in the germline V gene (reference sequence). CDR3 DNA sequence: TGCGCCAGCAGGGCGGGGGGGCCTCACAATGAGCAGTTCTTC. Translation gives CASRAGGPHNEQFF.

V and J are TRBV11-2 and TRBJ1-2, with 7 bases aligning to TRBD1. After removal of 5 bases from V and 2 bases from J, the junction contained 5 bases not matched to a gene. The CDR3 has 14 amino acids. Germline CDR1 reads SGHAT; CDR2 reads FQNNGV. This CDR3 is CASSPTGSNYGYTF. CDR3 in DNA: TGTGCCAGCAGCCCGACAGGGTCAAACTATGGCTACACCTTC.

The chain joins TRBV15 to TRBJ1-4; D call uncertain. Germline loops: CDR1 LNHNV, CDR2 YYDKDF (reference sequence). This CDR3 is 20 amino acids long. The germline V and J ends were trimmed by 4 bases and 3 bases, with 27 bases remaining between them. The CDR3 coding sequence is TGTGCCACCAGCACCCGAAGGTGGGCCGGAGGAGGGTCGGCTAATGAAAAACTGTTTTTT. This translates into CATSTRRWAGGGSANEKLFF.

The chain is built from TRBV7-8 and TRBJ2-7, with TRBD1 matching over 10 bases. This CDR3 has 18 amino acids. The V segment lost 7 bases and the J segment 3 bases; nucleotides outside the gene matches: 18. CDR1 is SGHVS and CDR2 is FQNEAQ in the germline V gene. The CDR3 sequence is CASTSGRDRGRGVYEQYF. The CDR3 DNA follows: TGTGCCAGCACCTCGGGTCGGGACAGGGGACGTGGCGTCTACGAGCAGTACTTC.

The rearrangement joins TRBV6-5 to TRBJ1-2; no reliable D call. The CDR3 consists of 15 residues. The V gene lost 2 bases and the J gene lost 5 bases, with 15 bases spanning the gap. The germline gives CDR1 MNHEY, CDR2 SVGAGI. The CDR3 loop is CASSYRGPDPYGYTF. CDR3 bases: TGTGCCAGCAGTTACCGAGGCCCTGACCCTTATGGCTACACCTTC.

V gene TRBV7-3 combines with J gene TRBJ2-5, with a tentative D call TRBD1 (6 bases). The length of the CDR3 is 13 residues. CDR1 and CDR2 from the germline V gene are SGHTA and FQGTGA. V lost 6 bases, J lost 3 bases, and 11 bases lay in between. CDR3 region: CASSLTGKETQYF. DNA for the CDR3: TGTGCCAGCAGTCTAACAGGGAAAGAGACCCAGTACTTC.

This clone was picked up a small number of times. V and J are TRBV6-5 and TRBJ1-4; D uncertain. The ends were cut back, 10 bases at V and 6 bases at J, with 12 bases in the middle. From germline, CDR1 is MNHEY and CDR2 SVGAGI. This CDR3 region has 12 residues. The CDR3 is CATFTGDEKLFF. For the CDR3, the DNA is TGTGCCACCTTTACGGGAGATGAAAAACTGTTTTTT.

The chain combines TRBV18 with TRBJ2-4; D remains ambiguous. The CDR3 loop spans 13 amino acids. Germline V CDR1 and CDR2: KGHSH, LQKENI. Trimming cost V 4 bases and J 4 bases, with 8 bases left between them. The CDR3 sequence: CASSRGGKNIQYF. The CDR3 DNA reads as TGTGCCAGCTCACGAGGCGGAAAAAACATTCAGTACTTC.

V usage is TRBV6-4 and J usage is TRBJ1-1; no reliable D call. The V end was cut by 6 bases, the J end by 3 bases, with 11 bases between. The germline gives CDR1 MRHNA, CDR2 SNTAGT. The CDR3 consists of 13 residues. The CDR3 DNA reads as TGTGCCAGCAGGGCGGCGTTGGACACTGAAGCTTTCTTT. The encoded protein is CASRAALDTEAFF.

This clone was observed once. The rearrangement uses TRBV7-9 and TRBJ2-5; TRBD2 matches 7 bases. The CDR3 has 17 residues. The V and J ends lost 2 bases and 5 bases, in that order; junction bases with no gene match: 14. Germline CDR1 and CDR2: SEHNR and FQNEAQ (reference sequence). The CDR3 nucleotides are TGTGCCAGCAGCTTATTAAGGGCTAGCGGCAGGAGGGAGACCCAGTACTTC. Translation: CASSLLRASGRRETQYF.

The CDR3 sequence: CASSEPSGESTDTQYF. The CDR3 bases are TGTGCCAGCAGTGAACCAAGCGGGGAAAGCACAGATACGCAGTATTTT. The gene calls are TRBV25-1 and TRBJ2-3; TRBD2 agrees at 7 bases. This CDR3 has 16 residues. CDR1 and CDR2 (germline): MGHDK, SYGVNS. V was clipped by 2 bases and J by 0 bases; unmatched bases: 5.

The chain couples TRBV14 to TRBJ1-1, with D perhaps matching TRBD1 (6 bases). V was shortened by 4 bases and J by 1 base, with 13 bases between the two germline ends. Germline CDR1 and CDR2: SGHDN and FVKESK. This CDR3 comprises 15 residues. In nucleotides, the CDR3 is TGTGCCAGCAGCCCACAGGGCATTAAGAACACTGAAGCTTTCTTT. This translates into CASSPQGIKNTEAFF.

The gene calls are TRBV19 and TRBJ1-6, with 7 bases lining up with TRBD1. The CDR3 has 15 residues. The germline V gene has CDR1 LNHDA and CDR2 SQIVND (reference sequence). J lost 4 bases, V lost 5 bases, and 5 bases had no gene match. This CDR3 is CASSPGQPYNSPLHF. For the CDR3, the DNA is TGTGCCAGTAGTCCGGGACAGCCTTATAATTCACCCCTCCACTTT.

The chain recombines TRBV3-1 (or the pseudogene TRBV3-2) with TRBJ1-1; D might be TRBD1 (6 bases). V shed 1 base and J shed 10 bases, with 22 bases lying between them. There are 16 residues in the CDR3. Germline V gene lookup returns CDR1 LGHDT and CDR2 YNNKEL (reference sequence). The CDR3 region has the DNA TGTGCCAGCAGCCAAGGAGGGGGGGCCCTCCGATCGGCAGCTTTCTTT. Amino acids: CASSQGGGALRSAAFF.

The CDR3 protein is CASSGGDRNYEQYF. The CDR3 nucleotides read TGTGCCAGCAGCGGGGGTGATCGAAACTACGAGCAGTACTTC. V gene TRBV28 combines with J gene TRBJ2-7, with a weak D call TRBD2 (6 bases). Germline values: CDR1 MDHEN, CDR2 SYDVKM. The CDR3 contains 14 residues. The V end was cut by 6 bases, the J end by 3 bases, with 15 bases between.

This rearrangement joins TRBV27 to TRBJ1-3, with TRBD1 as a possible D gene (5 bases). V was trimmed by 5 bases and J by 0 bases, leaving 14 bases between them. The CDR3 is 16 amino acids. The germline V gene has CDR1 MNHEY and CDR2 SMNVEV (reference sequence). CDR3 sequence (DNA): TGTGCCAGCAGTCGATCTAGACAGATCTCTGGAAACACCATATATTTT. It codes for CASSRSRQISGNTIYF.

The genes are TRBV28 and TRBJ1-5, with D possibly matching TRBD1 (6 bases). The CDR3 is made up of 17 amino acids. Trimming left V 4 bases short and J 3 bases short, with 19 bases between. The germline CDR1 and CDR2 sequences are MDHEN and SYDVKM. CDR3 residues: CASSSASGQPHNQPQHF. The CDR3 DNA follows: TGTGCCAGCAGTTCCGCCTCCGGACAGCCCCACAATCAGCCCCAGCATTTT.

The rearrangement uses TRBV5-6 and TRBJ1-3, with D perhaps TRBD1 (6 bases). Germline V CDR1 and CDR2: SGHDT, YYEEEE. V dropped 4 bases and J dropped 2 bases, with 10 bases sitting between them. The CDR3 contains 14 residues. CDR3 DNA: TGTGCCAGCAGCCTCAGGGGACCTGGAAACACCATATATTTT. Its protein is CASSLRGPGNTIYF.

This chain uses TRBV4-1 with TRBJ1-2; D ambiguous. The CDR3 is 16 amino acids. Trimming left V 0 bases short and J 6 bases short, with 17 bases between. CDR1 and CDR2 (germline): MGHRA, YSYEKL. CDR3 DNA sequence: TGCGCCAGCAGCCAAGATCCAATCCCGCGTACGGATGGCTACACCTTC. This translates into CASSQDPIPRTDGYTF.